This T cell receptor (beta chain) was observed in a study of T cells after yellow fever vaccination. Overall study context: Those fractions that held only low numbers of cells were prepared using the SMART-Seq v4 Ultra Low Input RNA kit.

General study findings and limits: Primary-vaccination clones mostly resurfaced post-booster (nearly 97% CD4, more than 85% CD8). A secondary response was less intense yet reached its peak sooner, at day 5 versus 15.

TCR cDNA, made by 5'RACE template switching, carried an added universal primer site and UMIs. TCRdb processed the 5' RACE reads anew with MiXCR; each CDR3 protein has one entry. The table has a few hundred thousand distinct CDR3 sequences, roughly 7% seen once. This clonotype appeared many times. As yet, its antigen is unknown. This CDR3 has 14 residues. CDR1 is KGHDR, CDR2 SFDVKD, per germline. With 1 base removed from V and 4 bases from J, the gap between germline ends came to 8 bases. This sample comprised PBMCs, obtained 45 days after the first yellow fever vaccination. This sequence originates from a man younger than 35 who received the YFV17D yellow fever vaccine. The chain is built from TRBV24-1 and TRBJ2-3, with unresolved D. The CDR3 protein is CATSDFGLADTQYF. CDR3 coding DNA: TGTGCCACCAGTGATTTTGGGCTTGCAGATACGCAGTATTTT.